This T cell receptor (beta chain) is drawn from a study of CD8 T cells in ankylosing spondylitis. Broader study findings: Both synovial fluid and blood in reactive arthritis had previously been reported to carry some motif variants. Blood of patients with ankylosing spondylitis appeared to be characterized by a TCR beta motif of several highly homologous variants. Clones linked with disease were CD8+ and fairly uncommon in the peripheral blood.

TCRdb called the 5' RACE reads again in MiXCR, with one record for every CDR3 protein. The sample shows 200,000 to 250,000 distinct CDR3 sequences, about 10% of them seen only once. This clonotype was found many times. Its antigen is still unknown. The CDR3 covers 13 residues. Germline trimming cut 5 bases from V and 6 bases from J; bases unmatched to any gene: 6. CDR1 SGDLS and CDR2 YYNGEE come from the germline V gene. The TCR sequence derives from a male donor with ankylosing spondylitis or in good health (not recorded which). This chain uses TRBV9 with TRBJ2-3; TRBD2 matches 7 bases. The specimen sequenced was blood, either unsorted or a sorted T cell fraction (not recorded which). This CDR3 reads CASSGTISDTQYF. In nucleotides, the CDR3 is TGTGCCAGCAGTGGGACTATCTCGGATACGCAGTATTTT.